This T cell receptor (beta chain) was recorded in a study of PD-L1 blockade in urothelial cancer. At the level of the study: Blood analyses occurred 3 weeks (second dose) and 6 weeks post treatment start. The median number of T cells present in blood samples was around 150,000. Study observations and caveats: Sub-median blood TCR clonality before treatment predicted longer survival.

Some clones are missing from TCRdb's copy, which holds only in-frame ones; the method was immunoSEQ multiplex PCR. The sample has roughly 62,000 clones, approximately 80% seen once; the top ten hold around 4.6%. Germline loops: CDR1 SEHNR, CDR2 FQNEAQ (reference sequence). The V end lost 3 bases, the J end lost 6 bases, and 11 bases lay between the germline ends. CDR3 length: 14 amino acids. Of note for this clone: Antigen: not known.

This sequence was found in a man between 65 and 80 years old with urothelial cancer. The sample was PBMCs, taken around atezolizumab (anti-PD-L1) treatment. The chain links TRBV7-9 to TRBJ2-2, with D uncertain. CDR3 region: CASSLRRSAGELFF. The CDR3 nucleotides are TGTGCCAGCAGCTTGCGCAGGTCTGCCGGGGAGCTGTTTTTT.